What follows are 18 T cell receptor beta chains derived from one specimen sequenced in a study of blood T cell repertoires in COVID-19. Produced via immunoSEQ multiplex PCR; TCRdb's table is partial and in-frame only. The table has more than 85,000 clones, around 73% seen once. The sample was peripheral blood. The receptors shown here come from a man aged 60-69 years with active or convalescent COVID-19.

There are a few counts of this clone. The chain combines TRBV3-1 (or the pseudogene TRBV3-2) with TRBJ1-4, with a tentative D call TRBD1 (5 bases). The CDR3 covers 19 residues. From germline, CDR1 is LGHDT and CDR2 YNNKEL (reference sequence). Trimming shortened V by 0 bases and J by 0 bases, and 17 bases separated the two germline ends. The CDR3 loop reads CASSQDWEGPRTTNEKLFF. The CDR3 nucleotides read TGTGCCAGCAGCCAAGATTGGGAGGGGCCCCGGACAACTAATGAAAAACTGTTTTTT.

This rearrangement joins TRBV6-5 to TRBJ2-5; no firm D call. The ends were cut back, 4 bases at V and 5 bases at J, with 14 bases in the middle. The CDR3 has 14 residues. Germline CDR1 reads MNHEY; CDR2 reads SVGAGI. CDR3 amino acids: CASSSRVAAETQYF. In DNA form, the CDR3 reads TGTGCCAGCAGTTCGCGCGTTGCGGCGGAGACCCAGTACTTC.

V is TRBV3-1 (or the pseudogene TRBV3-2) and J is TRBJ1-2, with 9 bases lining up with TRBD1. Germline CDR1 LGHDT, CDR2 YNNKEL (reference sequence). The junction had 2 bases not matched to a gene; V was cut back by 1 base and J by 8 bases. The CDR3 sequence is 13 residues long. CDR3 DNA: TGTGCCAGCAGCCAAGGACAGGGGGGCGGCTACACCTTC. It encodes CASSQGQGGGYTF.

The chain joins TRBV7-9 to TRBJ2-7; 9 bases map to TRBD1. Germline lookup yields CDR1 SEHNR and CDR2 FQNEAQ (reference sequence). The CDR3 length is 16 residues. The ends lost 5 bases at V and 3 bases at J; junction bases unmatched: 11. CDR3 amino acids: CASSPRTGETLYEQYF. The DNA of the CDR3 is TGTGCCAGCAGCCCCAGGACAGGGGAGACCCTCTACGAGCAGTACTTC.

The chain joins TRBV6-5 to TRBJ2-5, with 7 bases that match TRBD2. With V trimmed by 5 bases and J by 5 bases, 5 bases remained unmatched. Germline-derived CDR1 and CDR2 are MNHEY and SVGAGI. The CDR3 length is 13 residues. The DNA of the CDR3 is TGTGCCAGCAGTACCGGACTAGTCGAGACCCAGTACTTC. This encodes CASSTGLVETQYF.

In this sample, this clone is medium-sized (0.01 to 0.1%). The chain has TRBV7-9 and TRBJ2-1, with 9 bases matching TRBD2. V was pared by 5 bases and J by 7 bases, with 21 bases of the junction left unmatched. Germline assignment: CDR1 SEHNR and CDR2 FQNEAQ (reference sequence). This CDR3 region has 19 residues. The CDR3 region is CASSTERRRGLAGTNEQFF. The CDR3 DNA reads TGTGCCAGCAGCACAGAGAGAAGGAGGGGGCTAGCGGGAACTAATGAGCAGTTCTTC.

This rearrangement joins TRBV7-7 to TRBJ2-3; 14 nucleotides match TRBD2. Germline V gene data show CDR1 as SSHAT and CDR2 as FNYEAQ (reference sequence). V lost 4 bases and J lost 3; bases outside the gene matches: 3. CDR3 size: 16 residues. DNA for the CDR3: TGTGCCAGCAGCTCCCGGACTAGCGGGAGGACAGATACGCAGTATTTT. It translates to CASSSRTSGRTDTQYF.

The chain uses TRBV6-4 and TRBJ2-1; 11 bases are shared with TRBD2. The CDR3 consists of 15 residues. Trimming at V came to 6 bases and at J to 8 bases, leaving 9 bases not matched to a gene. In germline, CDR1 is MRHNA, CDR2 SNTAGT. The CDR3 is CASSLLAGDQDEQFF. The CDR3, as DNA: TGTGCCAGCAGCCTACTAGCGGGAGATCAGGATGAGCAGTTCTTC.

The chain joins TRBV23-1 to TRBJ2-7, with TRBD2 matching over 7 bases. TRBV23-1 is an ORF, and what it does is uncertain. This CDR3 region has 14 residues. V lost 8 bases and J lost 4; bases outside the gene matches: 11. CDR3 amino acids: CASSKTGGRYEQYV. The CDR3 region has the DNA TGCGCCAGCTCCAAAACCGGGGGGAGGTACGAGCAGTACGTC.

The gene calls are TRBV20-1 and TRBJ2-2; D is ambiguous. The CDR3 has 13 residues. V was trimmed by 3 bases and J by 4 bases, leaving 9 bases between them. The germline V gene encodes CDR1 DFQATT and CDR2 SNEGSKA (reference sequence). CDR3 sequence: CSASQRLTGELFF. Written as DNA, the CDR3 is TGCAGTGCTAGTCAAAGACTCACCGGGGAGCTGTTTTTT.

The chain combines TRBV11-3 with TRBJ2-1; TRBD2 matches at 10 bases. The germline CDR1 and CDR2 sequences are SGHNT and YENEEA. The CDR3 covers 18 residues. J lost 4 bases, V lost 5 bases, and 14 bases had no gene match. CDR3 protein: CASSPKRRAGGGYNEQFF. Here the CDR3 DNA reads TGTGCCAGCAGCCCCAAACGAAGAGCGGGAGGGGGGTACAATGAGCAGTTCTTC.

The J gene is TRBJ2-3, the V gene TRBV3-1 (or the pseudogene TRBV3-2), with a possible D match to TRBD2 (6 bases). The CDR3 spans 17 residues. Germline assignment: CDR1 LGHDT and CDR2 YNNKEL (reference sequence). V lost 1 base, J lost 2 bases, and 16 bases lay in between. CDR3 nucleotide sequence: TGTGCCAGCAGCCAAGCGGGACTCCTAGGATCCACAGATACGCAGTATTTT. As protein: CASSQAGLLGSTDTQYF.

The V call is TRBV7-9, the J call TRBJ2-1, with 10 bases that match TRBD2. The germline V gene encodes CDR1 SEHNR and CDR2 FQNEAQ (reference sequence). Unmatched junction bases numbered 10, after V lost 5 bases and J lost 9 bases. CDR3 length: 15 amino acids. This chain's CDR3 is CASSQTSGRAPEQFF. The DNA of the CDR3 is TGTGCCAGCAGCCAAACGAGCGGGAGGGCCCCTGAGCAGTTCTTC.

This clone was counted a single time. The chain couples TRBV20-1 to TRBJ2-7; 10 bases match TRBD2. With 3 bases clipped from V and 2 bases from J, the junction kept 7 bases outside the gene matches. Germline CDR1 reads DFQATT; CDR2 reads SNEGSKA (reference sequence). The CDR3 consists of 15 residues. The CDR3 loop reads CSASGLAGEAYEQYF. The CDR3 DNA is TGCAGTGCTAGTGGCCTAGCGGGAGAGGCCTACGAGCAGTACTTC.

This chain links TRBV5-4 with TRBJ1-1, with 10 bases lining up with TRBD1. This CDR3 is 15 amino acids long. J lost 3 bases, V lost 4 bases, and 6 bases had no gene match. Germline values: CDR1 SGHNT, CDR2 YYREEE (reference sequence). CDR3 in DNA: TGTGCCAGCAGCCCCACGGGACAGGGGTACACTGAAGCTTTCTTT. It translates to CASSPTGQGYTEAFF. Based on the CDR3 plus reference TRBV5-4 and TRBJ1-1, the full variable domain is ETGVTQSPTHLIKTRGQQVTLRCSSQSGHNTVSWYQQALGQGPQFIFQYYREEENGRGNFPPRFSGLQFPNYSSELNVNALELDDSALYLCASSPTGQGYTEAFFGQGTRLTVV.

The chain links TRBV2 to TRBJ2-2, with 7 nucleotides matching TRBD1. Germline loops: CDR1 SNHLY, CDR2 FYNNEI. The CDR3 has 15 amino acids. V trimming: 2 bases; J trimming: 5 bases; junction bases outside the gene matches: 5. The CDR3 region has the DNA TGTGCCAGCAGTGAATTGAGGGGGCGAACCGGGGAGCTGTTTTTT. The encoded protein is CASSELRGRTGELFF.

This chain uses TRBV30 with TRBJ1-1; D not certain. The germline V gene encodes CDR1 GTSNPN and CDR2 SVGIG (reference sequence). With 0 bases removed from V and 1 base from J, the gap between germline ends came to 6 bases. The CDR3 is 13 residues long. CDR3 in amino acids: CAWSVLKNTEAFF. CDR3 bases: TGTGCCTGGAGTGTACTGAAGAACACTGAAGCTTTCTTT. Filled out from reference TRBV30 and TRBJ1-1, the complete variable domain reads SQTIHQWPATLVQPVGSPLSLECTVEGTSNPNLYWYRQAAGRGLQLLFYSVGIGQISSEVPQNLSASRPQDRQFILSSKKLLLSDSGFYLCAWSVLKNTEAFFGQGTRLTVV.

This clone was seen once. The chain uses TRBV5-4 and TRBJ2-3; D may be TRBD1 (6 bases). CDR1 is SGHNT, CDR2 YYREEE, per germline (reference sequence). V lost 3 bases and J lost 4, with 9 bases in between. This CDR3 has 13 amino acids. The CDR3 region is CASSSTGPDTQYF. For the CDR3, the DNA is TGTGCCAGCAGCTCTACAGGGCCAGATACGCAGTATTTT.